This paragraph covers one TCR beta chain sequence. The antigen remains unidentified. Trimming removed 2 bases from V and 6 bases from J, with 7 bases in between. Germline-derived CDR1 and CDR2 are SNHLY and FYNNEI. The CDR3 is made up of 12 amino acids. During the collection period, no donor immune events like infections were recorded. Some clones are missing from TCRdb's copy, which holds only in-frame ones; the method was immunoSEQ multiplex PCR. Of around 99,000 clones listed, 88% are singletons. This sample is drawn from a study of identifying expanded T cells in peripheral blood. Overall study results and limits: Technical replicates showed roughly 1.2 changed clones; two weeks approximately 16; four weeks 19. Clone count variance between roughly 2-week samples rose with total template count.

The specimen sequenced was blood. The receptor comes from a person between 18 and 75 years old in good health. The chain uses TRBV2 and TRBJ1-2; D is unclear. CDR3 sequence (DNA): TGTGCCAGCAGTGAAAAAGACCATGGCTACACCTTC. It codes for CASSEKDHGYTF.